This T cell receptor beta chain derives from a study of T cell responses to AZD1222 COVID-19 vaccine. The method was immunoSEQ multiplex PCR; TCRdb's version includes in-frame clones alone and lacks a portion of them. The sample contains under 200,000 clones, around nine tenths of which appear only once. Between the trimmed V and J ends, which lost 1 base and 10 bases, there was a span of 13 bases. The CDR3 runs 14 residues. Germline loops: CDR1 SNHLY, CDR2 FYNNEI. The chain employs TRBV2 and TRBJ1-4; no definite D call. This TCR derives from an adult who received the AZD1222 COVID-19 vaccine. This specimen was peripheral blood, taken 28 days after the second AZD1222 dose. CDR3 in DNA: TGTGCCAGCAGTGAAGGGATCATAGCGGGAAAACTGTTTTTT. Residues: CASSEGIIAGKLFF.